This passage covers 26 T cell receptor beta chains from one sample sequenced in a study of T cells in Graves' hyperthyroidism and ophthalmopathy. Amplified regions were TCR beta CDR3 sequences from RNA transcripts. HTBI primers were used for first-round RT-PCR of the TCR CDR3. TCRdb processed the multiplex PCR reads anew with MiXCR; each CDR3 protein has one entry. Of roughly 840,000 distinct CDR3 sequences listed, 38% are singletons. The sequencing input was blood. These receptors all come from a man aged 18 to 35 with Graves' hyperthyroidism.

In this sample, this clonotype turned up once. The chain joins TRBV19 to TRBJ2-6; no clear D gene. Trimming shortened V by 6 bases and J by 0 bases, and 15 bases separated the two germline ends. This CDR3 spans 17 amino acids. Looked up from germline, CDR1 is LNHDA and CDR2 is SQIVND (reference sequence). DNA of the CDR3: TGTGCCAGTAGATTAGAGCCCCGGGCCTCTGGGGCCAACGTCCTGACTTTC. This gives the protein CASRLEPRASGANVLTF.

This clonotype was observed a handful of times. The V and J genes are TRBV20-1 and TRBJ2-7; D possibly corresponds to TRBD1 (6 bases). The length of the CDR3 is 12 residues. Germline V gene sequence: CDR1 DFQATT, CDR2 SNEGSKA (reference sequence). V lost 3 bases and J 5 bases, leaving 11 bases between the germline ends. CDR3 in DNA: TGCAGTGCTAGGGGGGCCCGGGACGAGCAGTACTTC. It translates to CSARGARDEQYF.

The rearrangement links TRBV7-6 to TRBJ2-1; 10 positions agree with TRBD2. TRBJ2-7 explains the end of the DNA better; the J call may be wrong. The V gene's germline CDR1 is SGHVS and CDR2 FNYEAQ. There are 16 residues in the CDR3. The CDR3 here is CASSLSGGVSYNEQYF. The CDR3 region has the DNA TGTGCCAGCAGCTTAAGCGGGGGGGTCTCCTACAATGAGCAGTACTTC.

The chain uses TRBV4-1 and TRBJ1-1; weak D call: TRBD1 (6 bases). The CDR3 runs to 15 residues. Germline V gene sequence: CDR1 MGHRA, CDR2 YSYEKL. Trimming pared 1 base from V and 4 bases from J, leaving 13 bases between. Here the CDR3 DNA reads TGCGCCAGCAGCCAAGGTCAGGGGTTCGGCACTGAAGCTTTCTTT. It encodes CASSQGQGFGTEAFF.

The gene calls are TRBV12-3 or TRBV12-4 and TRBJ2-2; 12 bases map to TRBD2. This CDR3 is 14 amino acids long. The junction had 5 bases not matched to a gene; V was cut back by 11 bases and J by 4 bases. The CDR3 bases are TGTGCCGGGCAACTAGCGGGGGGCACCGGGGAGCTGTTTTTT. Amino acid sequence: CAGQLAGGTGELFF.

The chain recombines TRBV12-3 or TRBV12-4 with TRBJ2-2; 8 bases line up with TRBD2. Trimming at V came to 2 bases and at J to 0 bases, leaving 5 bases not matched to a gene. The CDR3 has 17 residues. CDR3 sequence: CASSLTSGAANTGELFF. The CDR3 DNA reads as TGTGCCAGCAGTTTAACTAGCGGAGCCGCGAACACCGGGGAGCTGTTTTTT.

At least ten counts were recorded for this clonotype. The chain carries TRBV19 and TRBJ1-6; maybe TRBD1 (6 bases). V lost 9 bases, J lost 5 bases, and 11 bases lay in between. CDR3 length: 13 amino acids. Germline CDR1 reads LNHDA; CDR2 reads SQIVND (reference sequence). CDR3 coding DNA: TGTGCCAGCCGGGACATTCATAATTCACCCCTCCACTTT. Translating it yields CASRDIHNSPLHF. Full variable domain (outside the CDR3, taken from reference TRBV19 and TRBJ1-6): DGGITQSPKYLFRKEGQNVTLSCEQNLNHDAMYWYRQDPGQGLRLIYYSQIVNDFQKGDIAEGYSVSREKKESFPLTVTSAQKNPTAFYLCASRDIHNSPLHFGNGTRLTVT.

This chain links TRBV6-2 or TRBV6-3 with TRBJ2-5; weak D call: TRBD2 (6 bases). Trimming stripped 0 bases from V and 3 bases from J, with 11 bases between. The CDR3 totals 15 residues. The germline V gene has CDR1 MNHEY and CDR2 SVGEGT. CDR3 region: CASSYSEGFEETQYF. The DNA of the CDR3 is TGTGCCAGCAGTTACTCGGAGGGCTTTGAAGAGACCCAGTACTTC.

This clonotype was observed many times. V gene TRBV2 combines with J gene TRBJ1-6, with D hard to call. Trimming pared 0 bases from V and 7 bases from J, leaving 10 bases between. This CDR3 region has 15 residues. The germline gives CDR1 SNHLY, CDR2 FYNNEI. The CDR3 nucleotides read TGTGCCAGCAGTGAAGCGCGCAGATACAATTCACCCCTCCACTTT. Its translation is CASSEARRYNSPLHF.

The chain links TRBV10-3 to TRBJ1-2; TRBD1 matches at 9 bases. This CDR3 spans 12 amino acids. Germline V gene sequence: CDR1 ENHRY, CDR2 SYGVKD. Germline trimming cut 11 bases from V and 7 bases from J; bases unmatched to any gene: 8. In DNA form, the CDR3 reads TGTGCCCCTGACAGGGGGTTGAGTGGCTACACCTTC. It codes for CAPDRGLSGYTF.

This clonotype was recorded many times. The V call is TRBV12-3 or TRBV12-4, the J call TRBJ1-4; D uncertain. Trimming took off 6 bases at V and 8 bases at J, with 13 bases between the two ends. The CDR3 extends over 13 amino acids. CDR3 amino acids: CASRVRWEEKLFF. The CDR3 nucleotides are TGTGCCAGCAGGGTACGATGGGAAGAAAAACTGTTTTTT.

The V and J genes are TRBV20-1 and TRBJ1-5, with D possibly being TRBD1 (5 bases). With 3 bases removed from V and 1 base from J, the gap between germline ends came to 10 bases. The V gene's germline CDR1 is DFQATT and CDR2 SNEGSKA (reference sequence). The CDR3 sequence is 14 residues long. CDR3 nucleotide sequence: TGCAGTGCTAGCCATGGGGGGAGCAATCAGCCCCAGCATTTT. Protein sequence: CSASHGGSNQPQHF.

This clonotype was observed a few times. This sequence joins TRBV5-4 and TRBJ2-2; D is undetermined. Trimming removed 6 bases at V and 4 bases at J, with 10 bases between. Germline values: CDR1 SGHNT, CDR2 YYREEE (reference sequence). The CDR3 sequence is 13 residues long. The CDR3 reads CASTWKGTGELFF. CDR3 in DNA: TGTGCCAGCACTTGGAAGGGCACCGGGGAGCTGTTTTTT.

There are many counts of this clonotype. The chain's CDR3 is CATSDGLDQETQYF. DNA of the CDR3: TGTGCCACCAGTGATGGACTAGACCAAGAGACCCAGTACTTC. The chain uses TRBV24-1 and TRBJ2-5; 7 bases line up with TRBD2. The CDR3 is 14 residues long. Germline assignment: CDR1 KGHDR and CDR2 SFDVKD. J was trimmed by 0 bases and V by 3 bases; bases with no gene match: 0.

J is TRBJ2-7 and V is TRBV28; a weak D match, TRBD1 (5 bases). Germline CDR1 is MDHEN and CDR2 is SYDVKM. This CDR3 has 14 residues. V dropped 3 bases and J dropped 7 bases, with 16 bases sitting between them. CDR3 bases: TGTGCCAGCAGTTTGATGATAGGGGCAACGGAGCAGTACTTC. Translating gives CASSLMIGATEQYF. The full variable domain, in which reference TRBV28 and TRBJ2-7 provide the parts outside the CDR3, is DVKVTQSSRYLVKRTGEKVFLECVQDMDHENMFWYRQDPGLGLRLIYFSYDVKMKEKGDIPEGYSVSREKKERFSLILESASTNQTSMYLCASSLMIGATEQYFGPGTRLTVT.

This clonotype has more than one count but fewer than ten. The chain combines TRBV7-2 with TRBJ1-4, with TRBD1 as a possible D gene (6 bases). The length of the CDR3 is 14 residues. V was clipped by 5 bases and J by 7 bases, with 14 bases between them. In germline, CDR1 is SGHTA, CDR2 FQGNSA. CDR3 in amino acids: CASSVRGKFEKLFF. The CDR3 DNA reads as TGTGCCAGCAGCGTCAGGGGAAAGTTTGAAAAACTGTTTTTT.

The chain uses TRBV19 and TRBJ2-5; no clear D. From germline, CDR1 is LNHDA and CDR2 SQIVND (reference sequence). CDR3 length equals 12 residues. V was pared by 8 bases and J by 9 bases, with 16 bases between. The DNA of the CDR3 is TGTGCCAGTGGACGCATCAATCAGCCCCAGTACTTC. Encoded protein: CASGRINQPQYF. Full variable domain (outside the CDR3, taken from reference TRBV19 and TRBJ2-5): DGGITQSPKYLFRKEGQNVTLSCEQNLNHDAMYWYRQDPGQGLRLIYYSQIVNDFQKGDIAEGYSVSREKKESFPLTVTSAQKNPTAFYLCASGRINQPQYFGPGTRLLVL.

The chain is built from TRBV9 and TRBJ2-2; no definite D call. CDR3 length equals 12 residues. Germline lookup yields CDR1 SGDLS and CDR2 YYNGEE. Trimming pared 0 bases from V and 7 bases from J, leaving 4 bases between. The CDR3 reads CASSVGLGELFF. CDR3 nucleotides: TGTGCCAGCAGCGTAGGCCTCGGGGAGCTGTTTTTT.

This clonotype was detected ten times or more. J is TRBJ1-1 and V is TRBV19, with 7 nucleotides matching TRBD1. J gave up 0 bases and V 6 bases, and 4 bases lay outside the gene matches. Germline loops: CDR1 LNHDA, CDR2 SQIVND (reference sequence). The CDR3 runs 14 residues. CDR3 in amino acids: CASRPGGMNTEAFF. CDR3 DNA sequence: TGTGCCAGTAGGCCAGGGGGTATGAACACTGAAGCTTTCTTT.

The chain recombines TRBV25-1 with TRBJ1-2; D is unclear. Trimming removed 8 bases at V and 0 bases at J, with 13 bases between. CDR3 length: 14 amino acids. The V gene's germline CDR1 is MGHDK and CDR2 SYGVNS. CDR3 nucleotides: TGTGCCAGCGCCGGCAGTTCAGCTAACTATGGCTACACCTTC. Translated: CASAGSSANYGYTF.

The chain carries TRBV19 and TRBJ2-7; 10 bases agree with TRBD2. Germline CDR1 is LNHDA and CDR2 is SQIVND (reference sequence). The CDR3 is 15 amino acids. J lost 7 bases, V lost 4 bases, and 10 bases had no gene match. Here the CDR3 DNA reads TGTGCCAGTAGTACTAGCGGGAGCTCCGAACGGGAGCAGTACTTC. This encodes CASSTSGSSEREQYF.

This chain links TRBV29-1 with TRBJ1-2; maybe TRBD1 (5 bases). V lost 4 bases and J lost 4, with 16 bases in between. Germline V lookup: CDR1 SQVTM, CDR2 ANQGSEA. This CDR3 spans 14 amino acids. The CDR3 protein is CSVGGTNGGYGYTF. As DNA, the CDR3 is TGCAGCGTTGGAGGGACGAATGGGGGCTATGGCTACACCTTC.

In this sample, this clonotype turned up many times. The chain carries TRBV19 and TRBJ1-1; a possible D gene is TRBD1 (5 bases). The CDR3 has 13 amino acids. CDR1 and CDR2 from the germline V gene are LNHDA and SQIVND (reference sequence). Trimming shortened V by 1 base and J by 7 bases, and 10 bases separated the two germline ends. The CDR3 loop reads CASSIVPGYEAFF. CDR3 nucleotide sequence: TGTGCCAGTAGTATAGTCCCAGGGTATGAAGCTTTCTTT.

CDR3 sequence reads: CASSLVAGDVQYF. DNA for the CDR3: TGTGCCAGCAGCTTGGTGGCAGGGGACGTGCAGTACTTC. The chain is built from TRBV5-6 and TRBJ2-7; a possible D gene is TRBD1 (6 bases). The CDR3 has 13 residues. The germline gives CDR1 SGHDT, CDR2 YYEEEE. V lost 0 bases and J 9 bases, leaving 13 bases between the germline ends.

Concerning this clonotype itself: One base away lies a much larger clone, so this may be a sequencing read error. The chain carries TRBV12-3 or TRBV12-4 and TRBJ1-2; 8 bases map to TRBD1. CDR3 length: 15 residues. The CDR3 is CAGSPGTGLNYGYTF. CDR3 DNA sequence: TGTGCCGGCAGTCCCGGGACAGGTCTAAACTATGGCTACACCTTC.

The chain combines TRBV6-1 with TRBJ1-1; D uncertain. Per the germline V gene, CDR1 is MNHNS and CDR2 is SASEGT. The CDR3 is 14 residues long. The V end was cut by 5 bases, the J end by 6 bases, with 16 bases between. CDR3 protein: CASSPGGGVAEAFF. The CDR3 DNA reads as TGTGCCAGCAGTCCAGGAGGTGGAGTGGCTGAAGCTTTCTTT.